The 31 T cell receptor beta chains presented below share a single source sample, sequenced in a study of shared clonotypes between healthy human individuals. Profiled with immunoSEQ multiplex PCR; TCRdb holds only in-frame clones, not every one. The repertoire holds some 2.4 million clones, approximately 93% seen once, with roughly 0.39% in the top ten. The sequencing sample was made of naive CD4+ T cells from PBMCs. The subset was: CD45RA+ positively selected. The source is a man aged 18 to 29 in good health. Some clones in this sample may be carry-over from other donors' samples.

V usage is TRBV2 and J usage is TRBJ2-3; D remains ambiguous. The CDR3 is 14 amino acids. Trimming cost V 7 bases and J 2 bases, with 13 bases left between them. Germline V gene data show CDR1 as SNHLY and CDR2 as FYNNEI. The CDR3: CASTRLRATDTQYF. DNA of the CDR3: TGTGCCAGCACGAGGTTGAGAGCCACAGATACGCAGTATTTT.

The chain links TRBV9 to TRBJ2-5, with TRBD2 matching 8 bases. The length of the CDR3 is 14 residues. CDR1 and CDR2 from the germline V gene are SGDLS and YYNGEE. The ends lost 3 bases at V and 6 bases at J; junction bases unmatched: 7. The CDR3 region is CASSARTSPQTQYF. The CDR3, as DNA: TGTGCCAGCAGCGCCCGGACTAGCCCCCAGACCCAGTACTTC.

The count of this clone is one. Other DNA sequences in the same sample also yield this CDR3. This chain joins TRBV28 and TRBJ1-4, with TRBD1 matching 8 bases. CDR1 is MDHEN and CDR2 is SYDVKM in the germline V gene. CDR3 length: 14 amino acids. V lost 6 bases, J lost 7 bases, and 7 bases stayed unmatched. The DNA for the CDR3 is TGTGCCAGCAGCCTTACAGGGGGAAGTGAAAAACTGTTTTTT. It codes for CASSLTGGSEKLFF.

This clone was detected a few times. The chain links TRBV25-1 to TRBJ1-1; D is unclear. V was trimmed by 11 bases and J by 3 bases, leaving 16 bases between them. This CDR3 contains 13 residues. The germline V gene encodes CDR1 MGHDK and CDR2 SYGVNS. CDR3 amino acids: CASISFGDTEAFF. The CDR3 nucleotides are TGTGCCTCGATCTCTTTTGGGGACACTGAAGCTTTCTTT.

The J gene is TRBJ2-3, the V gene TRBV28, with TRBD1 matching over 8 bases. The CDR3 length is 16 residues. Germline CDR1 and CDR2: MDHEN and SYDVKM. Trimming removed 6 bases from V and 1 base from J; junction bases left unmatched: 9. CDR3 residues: CASSKGPGQGTDTQYF. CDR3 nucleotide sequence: TGTGCCAGCAGCAAAGGCCCGGGACAGGGCACAGATACGCAGTATTTT.

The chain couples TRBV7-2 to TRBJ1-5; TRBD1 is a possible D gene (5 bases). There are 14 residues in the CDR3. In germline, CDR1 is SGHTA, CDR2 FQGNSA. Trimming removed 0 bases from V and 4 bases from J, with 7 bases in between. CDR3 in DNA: TGTGCCAGCAGCTTAGCCCGACAGAATCAGCCCCAGCATTTT. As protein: CASSLARQNQPQHF.

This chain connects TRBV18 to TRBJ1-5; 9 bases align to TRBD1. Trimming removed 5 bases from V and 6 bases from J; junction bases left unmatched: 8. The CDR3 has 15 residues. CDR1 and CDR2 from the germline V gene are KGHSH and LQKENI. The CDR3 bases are TGTGCCAGCTCATCACAACAGGGGGCGGGTCAGCCCCAGCATTTT. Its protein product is CASSSQQGAGQPQHF.

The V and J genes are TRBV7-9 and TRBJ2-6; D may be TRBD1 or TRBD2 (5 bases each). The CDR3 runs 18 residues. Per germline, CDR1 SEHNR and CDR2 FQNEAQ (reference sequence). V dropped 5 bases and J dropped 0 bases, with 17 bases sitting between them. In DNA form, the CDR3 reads TGTGCCAGCAGCCCGAGGGACCGCCTTAACTCTGGGGCCAACGTCCTGACTTTC. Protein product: CASSPRDRLNSGANVLTF. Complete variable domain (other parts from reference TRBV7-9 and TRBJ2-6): DTGVSQNPRHKITKRGQNVTFRCDPISEHNRLYWYRQTLGQGPEFLTYFQNEAQLEKSRLLSDRFSAERPKGSFSTLEIQRTEQGDSAMYLCASSPRDRLNSGANVLTFGAGSRLTVL.

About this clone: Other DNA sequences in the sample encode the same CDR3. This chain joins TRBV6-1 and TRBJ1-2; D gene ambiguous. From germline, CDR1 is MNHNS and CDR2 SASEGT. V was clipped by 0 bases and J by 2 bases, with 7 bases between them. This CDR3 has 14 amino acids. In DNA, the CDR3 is TGTGCCAGCAGTGAAGCTGGTTCGAACTATGGCTACACCTTC. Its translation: CASSEAGSNYGYTF.

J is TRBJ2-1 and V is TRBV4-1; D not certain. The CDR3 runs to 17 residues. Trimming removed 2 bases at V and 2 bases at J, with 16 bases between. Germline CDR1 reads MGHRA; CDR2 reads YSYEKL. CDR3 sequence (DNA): TGCGCCAGCAGCCAATCCGTGGCAGGCGCGCCCTACAATGAGCAGTTCTTC. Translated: CASSQSVAGAPYNEQFF.

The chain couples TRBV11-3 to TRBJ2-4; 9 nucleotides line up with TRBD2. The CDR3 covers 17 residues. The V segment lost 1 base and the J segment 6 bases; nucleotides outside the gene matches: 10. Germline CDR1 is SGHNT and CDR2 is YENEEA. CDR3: CASSLGDGTSRGNIQYF. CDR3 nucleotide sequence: TGTGCCAGCAGCTTAGGTGATGGGACTAGCCGGGGAAACATTCAGTACTTC.

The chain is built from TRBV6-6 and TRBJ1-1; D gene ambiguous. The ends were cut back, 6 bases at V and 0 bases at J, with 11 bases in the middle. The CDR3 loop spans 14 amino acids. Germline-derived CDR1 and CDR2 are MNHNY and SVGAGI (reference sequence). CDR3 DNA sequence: TGTGCCAGCAGCCCTCGGACGCTGAACACTGAAGCTTTCTTT. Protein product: CASSPRTLNTEAFF.

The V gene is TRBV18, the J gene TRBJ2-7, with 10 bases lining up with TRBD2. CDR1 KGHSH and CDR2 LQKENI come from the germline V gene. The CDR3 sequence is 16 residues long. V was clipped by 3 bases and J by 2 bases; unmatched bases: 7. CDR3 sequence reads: CASSPAGLALPYEQYF. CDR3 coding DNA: TGTGCCAGCTCACCTGCGGGACTAGCGCTCCCCTACGAGCAGTACTTC.

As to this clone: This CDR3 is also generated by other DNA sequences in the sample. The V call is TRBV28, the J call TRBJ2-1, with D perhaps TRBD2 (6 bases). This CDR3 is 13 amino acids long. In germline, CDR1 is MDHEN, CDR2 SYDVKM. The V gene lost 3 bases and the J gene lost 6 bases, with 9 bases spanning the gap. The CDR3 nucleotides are TGTGCCAGCAGTTTGGCGGGGATCAATGAGCAGTTCTTC. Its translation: CASSLAGINEQFF.

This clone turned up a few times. The CDR3 sequence is CASSLWRGIEAFF. In nucleotides, the CDR3 is TGTGCCAGCAGCTTGTGGAGGGGAATTGAAGCTTTCTTT. V and J are TRBV5-6 and TRBJ1-1; D is perhaps TRBD1 (5 bases). Germline V gene data show CDR1 as SGHDT and CDR2 as YYEEEE. The germline V and J ends were trimmed by 1 base and 7 bases, with 11 bases remaining between them. The CDR3 is 13 amino acids.

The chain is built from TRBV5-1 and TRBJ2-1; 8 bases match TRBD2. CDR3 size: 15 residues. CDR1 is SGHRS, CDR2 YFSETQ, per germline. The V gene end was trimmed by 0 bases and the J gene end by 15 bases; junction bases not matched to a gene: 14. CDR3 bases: TGCGCCAGCAGCTTGGTCGAAGGGTTAGCGGGGTCGTCGTTCTTC. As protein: CASSLVEGLAGSSFF. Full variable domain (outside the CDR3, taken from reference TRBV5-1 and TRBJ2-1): KAGVTQTPRYLIKTRGQQVTLSCSPISGHRSVSWYQQTPGQGLQFLFEYFSETQRNKGNFPGRFSGRQFSNSRSEMNVSTLELGDSALYLCASSLVEGLAGSSFFGPGTRLTVL.

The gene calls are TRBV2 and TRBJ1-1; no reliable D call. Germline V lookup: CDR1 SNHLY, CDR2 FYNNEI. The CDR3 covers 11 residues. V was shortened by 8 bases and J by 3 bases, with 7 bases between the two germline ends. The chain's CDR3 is CASGVDTEAFF. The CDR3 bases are TGTGCCAGCGGGGTGGACACTGAAGCTTTCTTT. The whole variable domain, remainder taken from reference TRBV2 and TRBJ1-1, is EPEVTQTPSHQVTQMGQEVILRCVPISNHLYFYWYRQILGQKVEFLVSFYNNEISEKSEIFDDQFSVERPDGSNFTLKIRSTKLEDSAMYFCASGVDTEAFFGQGTRLTVV.

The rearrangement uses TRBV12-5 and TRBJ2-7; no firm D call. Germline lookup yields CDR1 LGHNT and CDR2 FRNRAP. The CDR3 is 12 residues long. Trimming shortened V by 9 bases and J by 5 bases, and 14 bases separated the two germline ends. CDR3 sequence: CASADGRNEQYF. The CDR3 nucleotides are TGTGCTAGCGCGGACGGAAGGAACGAGCAGTACTTC.

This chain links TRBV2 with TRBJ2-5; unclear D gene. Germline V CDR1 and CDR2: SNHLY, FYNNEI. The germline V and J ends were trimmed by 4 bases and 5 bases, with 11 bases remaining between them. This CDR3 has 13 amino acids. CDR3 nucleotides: TGTGCCAGCAGTGTGGAACAAGGGGAGACCCAGTACTTC. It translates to CASSVEQGETQYF.

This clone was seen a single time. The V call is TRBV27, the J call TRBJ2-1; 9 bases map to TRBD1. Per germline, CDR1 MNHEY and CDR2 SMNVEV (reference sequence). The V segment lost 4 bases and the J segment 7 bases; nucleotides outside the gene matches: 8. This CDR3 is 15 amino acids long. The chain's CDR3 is CASSSGTGIPNEQFF. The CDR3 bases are TGTGCCAGCAGTTCCGGGACAGGGATTCCGAATGAGCAGTTCTTC.

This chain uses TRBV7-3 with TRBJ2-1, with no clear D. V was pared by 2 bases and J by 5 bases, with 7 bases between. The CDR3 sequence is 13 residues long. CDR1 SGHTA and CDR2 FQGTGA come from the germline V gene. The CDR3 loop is CASSLGQNNEQFF. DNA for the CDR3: TGTGCCAGCAGCTTAGGGCAAAACAATGAGCAGTTCTTC.

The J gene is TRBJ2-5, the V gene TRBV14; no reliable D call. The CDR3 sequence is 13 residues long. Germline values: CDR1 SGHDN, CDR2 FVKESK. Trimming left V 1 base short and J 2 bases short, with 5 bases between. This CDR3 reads CASSQVDQETQYF. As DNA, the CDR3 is TGTGCCAGCAGCCAAGTTGATCAAGAGACCCAGTACTTC.

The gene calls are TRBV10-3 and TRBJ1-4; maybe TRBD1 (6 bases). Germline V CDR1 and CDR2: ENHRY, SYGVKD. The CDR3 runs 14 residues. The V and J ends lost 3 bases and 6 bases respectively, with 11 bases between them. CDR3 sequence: CAISEGRTDEKLFF. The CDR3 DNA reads TGTGCCATCAGTGAAGGGAGGACAGATGAAAAACTGTTTTTT.

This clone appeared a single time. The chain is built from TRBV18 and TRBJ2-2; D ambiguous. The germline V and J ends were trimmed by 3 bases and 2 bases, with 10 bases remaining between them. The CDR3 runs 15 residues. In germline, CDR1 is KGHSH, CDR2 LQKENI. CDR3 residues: CASSPSSPNTGELFF. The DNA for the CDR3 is TGTGCCAGCTCACCGAGCTCACCCAACACCGGGGAGCTGTTTTTT. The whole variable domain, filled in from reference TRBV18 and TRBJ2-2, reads NAGVMQNPRHLVRRRGQEARLRCSPMKGHSHVYWYRQLPEEGLKFMVYLQKENIIDESGMPKERFSAEFPKEGPSILRIQQVVRGDSAAYFCASSPSSPNTGELFFGEGSRLTVL.

CDR3 sequence: CASSRQGVNTGELFF. DNA of the CDR3: TGCGCCAGCAGCCGACAGGGGGTAAACACCGGGGAGCTGTTTTTT. The chain is built from TRBV4-3 and TRBJ2-2; 9 bases are a match to TRBD1. Trimming cost V 4 bases and J 2 bases; bases outside gene matches: 2. This CDR3 contains 15 residues. Germline lookup yields CDR1 LGHNA and CDR2 YSLEER.

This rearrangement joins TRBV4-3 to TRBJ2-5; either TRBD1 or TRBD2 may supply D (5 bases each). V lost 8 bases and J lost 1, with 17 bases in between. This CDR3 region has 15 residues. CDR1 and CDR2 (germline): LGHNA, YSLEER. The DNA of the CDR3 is TGCGCCAGCGGCATCGGGGCCACATCCCAAGAGACCCAGTACTTC. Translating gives CASGIGATSQETQYF.

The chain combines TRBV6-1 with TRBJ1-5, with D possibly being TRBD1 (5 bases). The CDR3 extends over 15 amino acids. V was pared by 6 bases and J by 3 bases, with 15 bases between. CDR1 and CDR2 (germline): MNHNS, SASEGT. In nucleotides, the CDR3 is TGTGCCAGCAGAGAAAGAGGGACTCTCAATCAGCCCCAGCATTTT. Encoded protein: CASRERGTLNQPQHF.

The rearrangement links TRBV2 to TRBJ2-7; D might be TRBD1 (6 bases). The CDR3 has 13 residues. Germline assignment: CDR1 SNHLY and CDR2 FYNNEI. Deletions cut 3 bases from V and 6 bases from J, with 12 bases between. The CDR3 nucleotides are TGTGCCAGCAGTGATCTGCGAGGGGGCGAGCAGTACTTC. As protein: CASSDLRGGEQYF.

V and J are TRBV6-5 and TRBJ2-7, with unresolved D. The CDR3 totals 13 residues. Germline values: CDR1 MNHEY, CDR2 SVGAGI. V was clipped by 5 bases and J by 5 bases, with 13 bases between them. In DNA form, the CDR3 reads TGTGCCAGCAGTAAGACTCGACCCCACGAGCAGTACTTC. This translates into CASSKTRPHEQYF.

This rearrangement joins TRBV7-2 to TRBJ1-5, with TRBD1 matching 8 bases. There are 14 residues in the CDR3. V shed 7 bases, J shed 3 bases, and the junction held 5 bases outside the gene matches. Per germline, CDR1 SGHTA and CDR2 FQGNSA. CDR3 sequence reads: CASTATGVNQPQHF. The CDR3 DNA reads TGTGCCAGCACCGCGACAGGGGTCAATCAGCCCCAGCATTTT.

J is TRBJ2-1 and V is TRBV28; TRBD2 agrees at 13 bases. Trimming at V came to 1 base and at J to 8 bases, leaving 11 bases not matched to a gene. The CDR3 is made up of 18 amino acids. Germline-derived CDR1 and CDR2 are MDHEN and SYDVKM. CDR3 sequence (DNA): TGTGCCAGCAGTTTATTTCGGACTAGCGGGAGAGGCGTCGATGAGCAGTTCTTC. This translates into CASSLFRTSGRGVDEQFF.